The 15 T cell receptor beta chains in this list originate from one sample, sequenced in a study of radiation and T cells in renal cell carcinoma (dated by TCRdb to the early 2020s). Preparation of the library involved the immunoSEQ multiplex PCR assay. The table comes from immuneACCESS by way of TCRdb, which keeps in-frame sequences with V and J called. Part of the clones is missing from these tables; in studies checked, under half for an unresolved V gene and the rest for unknown reasons. This sample lists roughly 140,000 clones; around 90% were detected once. In total, the top ten clones hold 10% to 15% of the sample. The time point label corresponds to: blood 2 weeks post-SBRT. The treatment or condition label on this specimen signifies: 15 Gy SBRT to primary tumor, nephrectomy 4 weeks later. The specimen was blood, collected from a patient whose treatment included radiotherapy and nephrectomy. The receptors stem from a woman between 45 and 60 years old with renal cell carcinoma.

The genes are TRBV9 and TRBJ1-1; D not certain. The CDR3 is made up of 13 amino acids. Between the trimmed V and J ends, which lost 7 bases and 1 base, there was a span of 11 bases. CDR1 SGDLS and CDR2 YYNGEE come from the germline V gene. The CDR3 DNA is TGTGCCAGCGCCGAGACTAGGAACACTGAAGCTTTCTTT. Translated: CASAETRNTEAFF.

The chain employs TRBV6-1 and TRBJ1-6; D unclear. The germline V gene has CDR1 MNHNS and CDR2 SASEGT. The V end was cut by 6 bases, the J end by 16 bases, with 19 bases between. This CDR3 contains 13 residues. The CDR3 region is CASRVQVLEVLHF. CDR3 sequence (DNA): TGTGCCAGCAGGGTTCAGGTCCTCGAAGTACTCCACTTT.

As regards this clone: A junction boundary mismatches the germline segment, possibly from a read error. The rearrangement links TRBV7-7 to TRBJ1-1, with unresolved D. The germline V gene encodes CDR1 SSHAT and CDR2 FNYEAQ (reference sequence). CDR3 length: 13 residues. The CDR3 DNA reads as TGTGCTAGCAGCTTATATGCGAACACTGAAGCTTTCTTT. Protein product: CASSLYANTEAFF.

The chain has TRBV9 and TRBJ2-1; TRBD1 agrees at 8 bases. V lost 4 bases and J lost 3; bases outside the gene matches: 6. Germline V CDR1 and CDR2: SGDLS, YYNGEE. There are 15 residues in the CDR3. The CDR3 is CASSRSGQGYNEQFF. The CDR3 nucleotides read TGTGCCAGCAGCCGCTCTGGACAGGGCTACAATGAGCAGTTCTTC.

V gene TRBV9 combines with J gene TRBJ2-6; 10 bases map to TRBD1. Germline V gene data show CDR1 as SGDLS and CDR2 as YYNGEE. The trim removed 4 bases at V and 4 bases at J, leaving 5 bases unmatched. This CDR3 spans 16 amino acids. The CDR3 loop reads CASSTRQGAGANVLTF. The CDR3 DNA reads as TGTGCCAGCAGCACCCGACAGGGGGCCGGGGCCAACGTCCTGACTTTC. Looking up the rest from reference TRBV9 and TRBJ2-6 gives the full variable domain: DSGVTQTPKHLITATGQRVTLRCSPRSGDLSVYWYQQSLDQGLQFLIQYYNGEERAKGNILERFSAQQFPDLHSELNLSSLELGDSALYFCASSTRQGAGANVLTFGAGSRLTVL.

The V gene is TRBV11-2, the J gene TRBJ2-5; 8 nucleotides line up with TRBD1. Germline CDR1 is SGHAT and CDR2 is FQNNGV. V lost 7 bases, J lost 5 bases, and 9 bases stayed unmatched. CDR3 length equals 14 residues. The CDR3 loop reads CASTLTGVVETQYF. The CDR3 nucleotides are TGTGCCAGCACCCTGACAGGGGTTGTGGAGACCCAGTACTTC.

V is TRBV6-1 and J is TRBJ1-2; D gene ambiguous. The V end lost 1 base, the J end lost 1 base, and 7 bases lay between the germline ends. CDR1 is MNHNS, CDR2 SASEGT, per germline. This CDR3 is built from 14 residues. CDR3 loop: CASSEGWGNYGYTF. CDR3 bases: TGTGCCAGCAGTGAAGGTTGGGGTAACTATGGCTACACCTTC.

The V and J genes are TRBV29-1 and TRBJ1-1; D may be TRBD1 (5 bases). The CDR3 has 12 residues. Trimming removed 1 base at V and 8 bases at J, with 11 bases between. Looked up from germline, CDR1 is SQVTM and CDR2 is ANQGSEA. CDR3 amino acids: CSVEGGATEAFF. The CDR3 DNA sequence: TGCAGCGTTGAAGGCGGGGCGACAGAAGCTTTCTTT.

V gene TRBV9 combines with J gene TRBJ2-1; D tentatively fits TRBD1 or TRBD2 (5 bases each). Germline assignment: CDR1 SGDLS and CDR2 YYNGEE. CDR3 length equals 15 residues. The ends were cut back, 2 bases at V and 2 bases at J, with 11 bases in the middle. The DNA for the CDR3 is TGTGCCAGCAGCGTCGGGGCGGGCCCCTACAATGAGCAGTTCTTC. Translation gives CASSVGAGPYNEQFF.

The chain recombines TRBV7-8 with TRBJ1-2; D remains ambiguous. The V end lost 6 bases, the J end lost 4 bases, and 12 bases lay between the germline ends. This CDR3 region has 13 residues. The V gene's germline CDR1 is SGHVS and CDR2 FQNEAQ. The CDR3 loop is CASSLEQFYGYTF. CDR3 bases: TGTGCCAGCAGTTTGGAACAGTTCTATGGCTACACCTTC.

The gene calls are TRBV19 and TRBJ1-2, with D perhaps matching TRBD1 (5 bases). V gave up 5 bases and J gave up 3 bases, with 19 bases separating them. The CDR3 consists of 16 residues. The germline CDR1 and CDR2 sequences are LNHDA and SQIVND (reference sequence). Here the CDR3 reads CASSAQGTRGYYGYTF. In DNA, the CDR3 is TGTGCCAGTAGTGCCCAAGGGACCCGTGGTTACTATGGCTACACCTTC.

The chain has TRBV6-5 and TRBJ1-2; D gene ambiguous. V was pared by 2 bases and J by 8 bases, with 15 bases between. The CDR3 is made up of 14 amino acids. CDR1 and CDR2 (germline): MNHEY, SVGAGI. The CDR3 loop is CASSYSGGSEGYTF. The CDR3 nucleotides are TGTGCCAGCAGTTACAGTGGCGGGTCGGAAGGCTACACCTTC.

The chain carries TRBV7-3 and TRBJ1-1; D gene uncertain. CDR3 length: 13 residues. Trimming took 4 bases from V and 5 from J, leaving 11 bases between them. From germline, CDR1 is SGHTA and CDR2 FQGTGA. The CDR3 DNA is TGTGCCAGCAGCTCCCGACTGTCTACTGAAGCTTTCTTT. This translates into CASSSRLSTEAFF.

The chain carries TRBV9 and TRBJ2-5, with D perhaps TRBD1 (6 bases). The ends were cut back, 4 bases at V and 5 bases at J, with 12 bases in the middle. The germline CDR1 and CDR2 sequences are SGDLS and YYNGEE. The CDR3 extends over 13 amino acids. The CDR3 here is CASSFGQSETQYF. The DNA for the CDR3 is TGTGCCAGCAGCTTCGGACAGAGCGAGACCCAGTACTTC. Together with reference TRBV9 and TRBJ2-5, the CDR3 gives the full variable domain: DSGVTQTPKHLITATGQRVTLRCSPRSGDLSVYWYQQSLDQGLQFLIQYYNGEERAKGNILERFSAQQFPDLHSELNLSSLELGDSALYFCASSFGQSETQYFGPGTRLLVL.

V gene TRBV5-1 combines with J gene TRBJ2-7; 9 positions match TRBD1. There are 15 residues in the CDR3. With V trimmed by 4 bases and J by 5 bases, 10 bases remained unmatched. Germline V gives CDR1 SGHRS, CDR2 YFSETQ. The DNA of the CDR3 is TGCGCCAGCAGCCTAAACACAGGGGGCGGGGACGAGCAGTACTTC. Encoded protein: CASSLNTGGGDEQYF.